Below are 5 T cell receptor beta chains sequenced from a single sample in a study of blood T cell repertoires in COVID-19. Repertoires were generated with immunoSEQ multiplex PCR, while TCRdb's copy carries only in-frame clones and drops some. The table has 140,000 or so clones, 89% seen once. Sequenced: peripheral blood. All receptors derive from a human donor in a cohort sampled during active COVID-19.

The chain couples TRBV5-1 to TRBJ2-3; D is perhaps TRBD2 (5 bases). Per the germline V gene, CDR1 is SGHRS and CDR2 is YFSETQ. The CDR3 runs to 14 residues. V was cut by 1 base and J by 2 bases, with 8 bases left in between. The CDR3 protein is CASSLTRATDTQYF. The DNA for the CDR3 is TGCGCCAGCAGCTTGACTAGAGCCACAGATACGCAGTATTTT.

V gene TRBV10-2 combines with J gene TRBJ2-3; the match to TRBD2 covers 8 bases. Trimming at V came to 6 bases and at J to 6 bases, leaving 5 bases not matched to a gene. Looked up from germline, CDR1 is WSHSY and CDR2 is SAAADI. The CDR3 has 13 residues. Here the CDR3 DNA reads TGCGCCAGCAGACCCAGACTAGCGGATACGCAGTATTTT. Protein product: CASRPRLADTQYF.

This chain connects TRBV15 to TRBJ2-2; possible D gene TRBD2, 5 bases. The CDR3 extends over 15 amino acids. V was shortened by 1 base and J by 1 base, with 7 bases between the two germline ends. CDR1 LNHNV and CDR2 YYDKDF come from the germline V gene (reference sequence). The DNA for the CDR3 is TGTGCCACCAGCAGAGCGGGATTGAACACCGGGGAGCTGTTTTTT. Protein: CATSRAGLNTGELFF.

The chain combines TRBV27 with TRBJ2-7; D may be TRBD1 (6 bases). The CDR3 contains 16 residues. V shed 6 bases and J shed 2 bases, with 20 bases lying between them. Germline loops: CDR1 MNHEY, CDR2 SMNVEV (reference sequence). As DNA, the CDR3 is TGTGCCAGCAGGACCCCCTTGACAGGTCCAACCTACGAGCAGTACTTC. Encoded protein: CASRTPLTGPTYEQYF.

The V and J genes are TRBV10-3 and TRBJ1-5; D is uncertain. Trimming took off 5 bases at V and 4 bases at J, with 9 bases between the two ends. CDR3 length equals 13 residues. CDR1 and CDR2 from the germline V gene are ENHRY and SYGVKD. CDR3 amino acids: CAISPGLNQPQHF. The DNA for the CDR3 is TGTGCCATCAGTCCGGGTTTAAATCAGCCCCAGCATTTT.